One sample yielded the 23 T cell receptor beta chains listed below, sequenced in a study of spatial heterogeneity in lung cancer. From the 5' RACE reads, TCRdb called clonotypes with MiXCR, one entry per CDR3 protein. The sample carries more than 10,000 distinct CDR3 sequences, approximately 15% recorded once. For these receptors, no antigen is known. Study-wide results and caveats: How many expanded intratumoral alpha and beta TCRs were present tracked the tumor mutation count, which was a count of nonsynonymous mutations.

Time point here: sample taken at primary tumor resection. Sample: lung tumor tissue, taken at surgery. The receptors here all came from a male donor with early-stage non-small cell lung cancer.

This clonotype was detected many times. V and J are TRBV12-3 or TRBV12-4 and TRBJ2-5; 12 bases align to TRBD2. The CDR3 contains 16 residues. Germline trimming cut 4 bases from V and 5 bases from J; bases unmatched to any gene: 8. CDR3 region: CASSSGLAGIWETQYF. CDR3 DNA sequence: TGTGCCAGCAGTTCCGGACTAGCGGGAATCTGGGAGACCCAGTACTTC.

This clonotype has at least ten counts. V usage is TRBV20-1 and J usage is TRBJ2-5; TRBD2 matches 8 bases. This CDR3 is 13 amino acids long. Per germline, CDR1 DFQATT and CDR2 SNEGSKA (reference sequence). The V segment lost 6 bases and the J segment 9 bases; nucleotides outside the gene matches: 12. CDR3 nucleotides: TGCAGTGCCCCGGGGGGGGGCGGTTTGGCCCAGTACTTC. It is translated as CSAPGGGGLAQYF.

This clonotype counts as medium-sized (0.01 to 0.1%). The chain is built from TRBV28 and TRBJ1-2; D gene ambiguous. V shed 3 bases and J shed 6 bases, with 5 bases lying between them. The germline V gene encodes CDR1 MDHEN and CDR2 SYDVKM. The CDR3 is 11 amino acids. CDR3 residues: CASSFFDGYTF. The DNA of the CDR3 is TGTGCCAGCAGTTTTTTTGATGGCTACACCTTC.

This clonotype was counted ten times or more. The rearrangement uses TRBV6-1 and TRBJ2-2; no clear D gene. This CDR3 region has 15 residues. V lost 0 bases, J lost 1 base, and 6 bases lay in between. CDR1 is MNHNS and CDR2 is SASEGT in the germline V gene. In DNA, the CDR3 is TGTGCCAGCAGTGAAGCGCTTGGGAACACCGGGGAGCTGTTTTTT. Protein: CASSEALGNTGELFF.

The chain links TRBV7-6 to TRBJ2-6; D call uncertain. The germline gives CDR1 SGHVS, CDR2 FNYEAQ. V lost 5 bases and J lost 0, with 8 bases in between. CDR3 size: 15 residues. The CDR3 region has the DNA TGTGCCAGCAGCCCCGCAGTCTCTGGGGCCAACGTCCTGACTTTC. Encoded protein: CASSPAVSGANVLTF.

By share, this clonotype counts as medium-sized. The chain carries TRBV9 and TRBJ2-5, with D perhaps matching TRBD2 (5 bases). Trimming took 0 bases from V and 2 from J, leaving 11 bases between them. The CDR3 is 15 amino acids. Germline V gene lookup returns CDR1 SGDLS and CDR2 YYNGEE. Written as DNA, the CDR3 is TGTGCCAGCAGCGTAGACGGGGTCGGGCAAGAGACCCAGTACTTC. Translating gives CASSVDGVGQETQYF. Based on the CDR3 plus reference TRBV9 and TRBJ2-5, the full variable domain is DSGVTQTPKHLITATGQRVTLRCSPRSGDLSVYWYQQSLDQGLQFLIQYYNGEERAKGNILERFSAQQFPDLHSELNLSSLELGDSALYFCASSVDGVGQETQYFGPGTRLLVL.

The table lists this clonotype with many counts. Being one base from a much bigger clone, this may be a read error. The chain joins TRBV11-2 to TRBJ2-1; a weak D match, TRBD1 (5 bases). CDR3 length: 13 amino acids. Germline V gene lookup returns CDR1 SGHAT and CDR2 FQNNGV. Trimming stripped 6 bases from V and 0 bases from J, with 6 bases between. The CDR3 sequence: CASRDSSYNEQFF. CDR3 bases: TGTGCCAGCAGAGACAGCTCCTACAATGAGCAGTTCTTC. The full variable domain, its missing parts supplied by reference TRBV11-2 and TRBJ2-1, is EAGVAQSPRYKIIEKRQSVAFWCNPISGHATLYWYQQILGQGPKLLIQFQNNGVVDDSQLPKDRFSAERLKGVDSTLKIQPAKLEDSAVYLCASRDSSYNEQFFGPGTRLTVL.

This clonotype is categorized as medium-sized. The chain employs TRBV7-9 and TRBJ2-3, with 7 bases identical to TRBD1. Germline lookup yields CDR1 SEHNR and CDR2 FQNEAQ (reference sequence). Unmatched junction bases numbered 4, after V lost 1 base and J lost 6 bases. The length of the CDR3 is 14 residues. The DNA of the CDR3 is TGTGCCAGCAGCTTAGGGTCGACAGGGGATACGCAGTATTTT. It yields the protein CASSLGSTGDTQYF.

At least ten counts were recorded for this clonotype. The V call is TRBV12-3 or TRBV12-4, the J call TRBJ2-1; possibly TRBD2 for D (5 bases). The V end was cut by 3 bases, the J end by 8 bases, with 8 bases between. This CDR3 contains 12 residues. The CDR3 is CASSLSGHEQFF. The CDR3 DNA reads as TGTGCCAGCAGTTTGAGCGGCCATGAGCAGTTCTTC.

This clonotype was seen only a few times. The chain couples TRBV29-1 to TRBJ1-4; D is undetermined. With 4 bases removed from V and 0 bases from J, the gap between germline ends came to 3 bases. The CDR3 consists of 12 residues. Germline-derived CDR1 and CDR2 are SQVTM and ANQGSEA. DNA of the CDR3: TGCAGCGTTGGGGCAACTAATGAAAAACTGTTTTTT. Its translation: CSVGATNEKLFF.

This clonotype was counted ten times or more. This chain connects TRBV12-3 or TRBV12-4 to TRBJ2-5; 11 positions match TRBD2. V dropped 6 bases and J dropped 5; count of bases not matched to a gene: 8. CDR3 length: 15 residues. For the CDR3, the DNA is TGTGCCAGCAGCCCCGGGACTAGCGGCGGTGAGACCCAGTACTTC. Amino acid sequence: CASSPGTSGGETQYF.

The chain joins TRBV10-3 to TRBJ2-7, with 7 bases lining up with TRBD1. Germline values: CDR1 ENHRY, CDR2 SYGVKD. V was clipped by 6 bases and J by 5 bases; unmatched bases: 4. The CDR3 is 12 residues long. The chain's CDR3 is CAISTDRDEQYF. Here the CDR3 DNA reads TGTGCCATCAGCACCGACAGGGACGAGCAGTACTTC.

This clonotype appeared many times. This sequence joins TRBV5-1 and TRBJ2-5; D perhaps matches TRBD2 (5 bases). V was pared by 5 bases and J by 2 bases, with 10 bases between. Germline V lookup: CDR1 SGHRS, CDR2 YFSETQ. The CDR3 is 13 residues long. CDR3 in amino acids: CASRPGSQETQYF. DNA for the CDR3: TGCGCCAGCAGACCGGGGTCGCAAGAGACCCAGTACTTC.

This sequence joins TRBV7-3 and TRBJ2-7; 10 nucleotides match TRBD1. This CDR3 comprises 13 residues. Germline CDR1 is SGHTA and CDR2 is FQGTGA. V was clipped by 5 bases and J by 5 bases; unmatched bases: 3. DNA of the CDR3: TGTGCCAGCAGCATGACAGGGGGCGACGAGCAGTACTTC. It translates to CASSMTGGDEQYF.

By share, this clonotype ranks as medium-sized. The chain's CDR3 is CTGWTGESNQPQHF. CDR3 DNA: TGCACCGGCTGGACAGGGGAAAGCAATCAGCCCCAGCATTTT. V usage is TRBV20-1 and J usage is TRBJ1-5; the match to TRBD1 covers 9 bases. The CDR3 has 14 residues. Germline CDR1 reads DFQATT; CDR2 reads SNEGSKA (reference sequence).

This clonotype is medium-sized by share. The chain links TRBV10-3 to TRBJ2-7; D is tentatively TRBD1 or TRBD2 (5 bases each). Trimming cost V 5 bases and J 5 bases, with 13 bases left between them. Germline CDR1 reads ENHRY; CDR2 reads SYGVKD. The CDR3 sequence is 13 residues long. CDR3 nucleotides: TGTGCCATCAGTCCAGGGACCAGTAACGAGCAGTACTTC. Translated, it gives CAISPGTSNEQYF.

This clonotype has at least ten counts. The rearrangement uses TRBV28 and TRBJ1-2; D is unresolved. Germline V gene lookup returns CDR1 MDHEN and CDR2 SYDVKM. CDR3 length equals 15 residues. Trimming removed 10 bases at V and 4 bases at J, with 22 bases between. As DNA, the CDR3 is TGTGCCACAAGACAAGCGGCATCACTTGCCTATGGCTACACCTTC. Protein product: CATRQAASLAYGYTF.

CDR3 loop: CASSFGTGGAEQYF. In DNA, the CDR3 is TGTGCCAGCAGCTTCGGGACAGGGGGCGCCGAGCAGTACTTC. This rearrangement joins TRBV11-3 to TRBJ2-7, with 12 bases that match TRBD1. This CDR3 region has 14 residues. V gave up 3 bases and J gave up 6 bases; unmatched junction bases: 3. CDR1 and CDR2 from the germline V gene are SGHNT and YENEEA. Using reference TRBV11-3 and TRBJ2-7 for the parts outside the CDR3, the full variable domain is EAGVVQSPRYKIIEKKQPVAFWCNPISGHNTLYWYLQNLGQGPELLIRYENEEAVDDSQLPKDRFSAERLKGVDSTLKIQPAELGDSAVYLCASSFGTGGAEQYFGPGTRLTVT.

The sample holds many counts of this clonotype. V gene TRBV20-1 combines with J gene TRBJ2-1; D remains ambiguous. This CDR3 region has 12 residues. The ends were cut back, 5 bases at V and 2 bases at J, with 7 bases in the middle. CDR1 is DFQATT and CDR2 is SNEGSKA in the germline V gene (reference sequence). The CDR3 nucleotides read TGCAGTGCTGCCAGAACCTACAATGAGCAGTTCTTC. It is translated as CSAARTYNEQFF.

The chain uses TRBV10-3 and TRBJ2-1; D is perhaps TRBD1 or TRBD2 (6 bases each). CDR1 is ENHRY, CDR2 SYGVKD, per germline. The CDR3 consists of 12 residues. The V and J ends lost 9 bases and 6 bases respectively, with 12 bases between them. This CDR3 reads CAIAGGSNEQFF. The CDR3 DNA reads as TGTGCCATTGCCGGGGGCTCCAATGAGCAGTTCTTC.

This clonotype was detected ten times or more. Here the CDR3 reads CASSLDGYEQYF. The DNA of the CDR3 is TGTGCCAGCAGCTTAGACGGATACGAGCAGTACTTC. This chain connects TRBV13 to TRBJ2-7, with unresolved D. CDR1 and CDR2 from the germline V gene are PRHDT and FYEKMQ (reference sequence). V shed 1 base and J shed 4 bases, with 5 bases lying between them. This CDR3 region has 12 residues.

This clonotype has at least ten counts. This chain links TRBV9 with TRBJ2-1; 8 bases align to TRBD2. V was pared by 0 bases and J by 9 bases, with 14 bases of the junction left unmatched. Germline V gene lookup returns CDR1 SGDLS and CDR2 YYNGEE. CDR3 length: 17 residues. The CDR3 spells CASSVGISGASYAEQFF. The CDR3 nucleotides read TGTGCCAGCAGCGTAGGGATTAGCGGGGCCTCTTATGCTGAGCAGTTCTTC.

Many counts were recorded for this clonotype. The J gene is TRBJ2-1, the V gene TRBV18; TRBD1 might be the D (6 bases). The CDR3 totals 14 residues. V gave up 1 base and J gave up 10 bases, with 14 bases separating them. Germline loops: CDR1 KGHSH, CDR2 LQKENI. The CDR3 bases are TGTGCCAGCTCACCACGCCAGGGGCTAGGGGAGCAGTTCTTC. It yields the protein CASSPRQGLGEQFF.